This T cell receptor (beta chain) was recorded in a study of T cells in Graves' hyperthyroidism and ophthalmopathy. Diagnosis rested on symptoms, serum thyroxine and TRAb, thyroid ultrasound, and orbital computed tomography. General study findings and limits: Progression to ophthalmopathy was predicted a median of 6.5 months early.

Germline V gives CDR1 LGHDT, CDR2 YNNKEL (reference sequence). V was clipped by 0 bases and J by 1 base, with 5 bases between them. The CDR3 has 14 residues. Amplified TCR beta CDR3 regions came from RNA transcripts. First-round RT-PCR of the TCR CDR3 relied on the HTBI primer set. MiXCR, run by TCRdb on the multiplex PCR reads, gives a single entry per CDR3 protein. The sample lists a few hundred thousand distinct CDR3 sequences, about 15% occurring once. In its sample, this clonotype was seen many times. Antigen unknown. The chain couples TRBV3-1 to TRBJ2-3; D remains ambiguous. Sequencing was done on a sample of blood. The receptor was isolated from a woman aged 25 to 45 with Graves' hyperthyroidism. CDR3 protein: CASSQETGTDTQYF. CDR3 in DNA: TGTGCCAGCAGCCAAGAAACGGGCACAGATACGCAGTATTTT.